This T cell receptor beta chain stems from a study of T cell responses to AZD1222 COVID-19 vaccine. Across the whole study: The study pooled second doses at about 4 or about 12 weeks.

Only in-frame clones appear in the TCRdb table, and some are missing; sequencing was by immunoSEQ multiplex PCR. The sample holds over 150,000 clones, 85% to 95% seen once. Notes on the study in general: Epitopes outside B.1.351 and B.1.1.7 mutated regions reportedly drew nearly half of spike TCRs. Sampling that yielded the repertoires occurred only after the peak T cell response.

On this clone: Its antigen remains unidentified.

CDR3 size: 15 residues. V shed 6 bases, J shed 4 bases, and the junction held 7 bases outside the gene matches. CDR1 and CDR2 (germline): MNHNY, SVGAGI (reference sequence). The origin of this receptor is an adult in good health. This chain connects TRBV6-6 to TRBJ2-1; 9 bases match TRBD2. The sequenced sample was peripheral blood, obtained on day 0 of AZD1222 vaccination. CDR3 in DNA: TGTGCCAGCAGACCCAGACTAGCGGAATACAATGAGCAGTTCTTC. Translating it yields CASRPRLAEYNEQFF.